Shown below are 3 T cell receptor beta chains from a single sample sequenced in a study of PD-L1 blockade in urothelial cancer. Time point reported: pretreatment peripheral blood. Here immunoSEQ multiplex PCR was the method, and the copy in TCRdb shows in-frame clones only, minus some. The data hold 70,000 to 85,000 clones, with 90% observed a single time. The sequences come from PBMCs, collected around atezolizumab (anti-PD-L1) treatment. The source of these receptors is a man between 65 and 79 years old with urothelial cancer.

The chain links TRBV28 to TRBJ1-1; tentative D call: TRBD1 (6 bases). CDR1 is MDHEN, CDR2 SYDVKM, per germline. Trimming shortened V by 5 bases and J by 1 base, and 14 bases separated the two germline ends. The CDR3 runs 15 residues. The CDR3 nucleotides are TGTGCCAGCAGTACCCCGTCGGGACAGAACACTGAAGCTTTCTTT. Encoded protein: CASSTPSGQNTEAFF.

This chain joins TRBV5-5 and TRBJ2-1, with 9 bases aligning to TRBD2. Germline values: CDR1 SGHKS, CDR2 YYEKEE (reference sequence). CDR3 length: 15 residues. Unmatched junction bases numbered 6, after V lost 4 bases and J lost 4 bases. In nucleotides, the CDR3 is TGTGCCAGCAGCCCACTAGCGGGCCAATACAATGAGCAGTTCTTC. This gives the protein CASSPLAGQYNEQFF.

The chain recombines TRBV10-3 with TRBJ1-3; possibly TRBD1 for D (5 bases). Germline lookup yields CDR1 ENHRY and CDR2 SYGVKD. The V and J ends lost 6 bases and 0 bases respectively, with 15 bases between them. The CDR3 spans 16 residues. The DNA of the CDR3 is TGTGCCATCAGCTCCCCGGGGGTCCCCTCTGGAAACACCATATATTTT. This sequence encodes CAISSPGVPSGNTIYF.